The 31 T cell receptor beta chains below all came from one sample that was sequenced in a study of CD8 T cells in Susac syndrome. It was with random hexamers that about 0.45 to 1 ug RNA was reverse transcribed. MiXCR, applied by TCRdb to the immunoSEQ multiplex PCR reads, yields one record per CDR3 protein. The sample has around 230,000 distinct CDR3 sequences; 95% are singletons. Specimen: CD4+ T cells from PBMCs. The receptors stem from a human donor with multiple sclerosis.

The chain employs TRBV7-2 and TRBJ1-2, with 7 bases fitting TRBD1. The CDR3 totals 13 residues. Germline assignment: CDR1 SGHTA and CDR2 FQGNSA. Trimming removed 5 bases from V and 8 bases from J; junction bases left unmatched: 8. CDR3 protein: CASSPDRFAGYTF. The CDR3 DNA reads TGTGCCAGCAGCCCGGACAGGTTCGCGGGCTACACCTTC.

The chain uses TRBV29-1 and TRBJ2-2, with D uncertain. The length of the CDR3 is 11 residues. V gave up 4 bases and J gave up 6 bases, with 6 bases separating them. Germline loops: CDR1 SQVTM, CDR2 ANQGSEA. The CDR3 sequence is CSVAVPGELFF. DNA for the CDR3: TGCAGCGTTGCAGTACCCGGGGAGCTGTTTTTT.

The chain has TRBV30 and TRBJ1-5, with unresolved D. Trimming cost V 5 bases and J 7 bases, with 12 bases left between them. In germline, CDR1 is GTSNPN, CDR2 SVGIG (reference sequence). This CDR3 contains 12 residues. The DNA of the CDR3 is TGTGCCTGGGGGCCCTTTGGGCAGCCCCAGCATTTT. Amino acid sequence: CAWGPFGQPQHF.

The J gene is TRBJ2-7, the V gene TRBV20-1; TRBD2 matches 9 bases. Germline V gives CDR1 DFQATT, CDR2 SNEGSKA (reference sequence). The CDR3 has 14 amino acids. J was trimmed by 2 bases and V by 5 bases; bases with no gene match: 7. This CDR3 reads CSALTSGATYEQYF. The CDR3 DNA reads TGCAGTGCTCTGACTAGCGGAGCTACCTACGAGCAGTACTTC.

The CDR3 loop reads CASGGGVDQPQHF. In nucleotides, the CDR3 is TGTGCCAGCGGGGGAGGAGTTGATCAGCCCCAGCATTTT. V is TRBV9 and J is TRBJ1-5, with a weak D call TRBD1 (5 bases). This CDR3 comprises 13 residues. Germline V gene lookup returns CDR1 SGDLS and CDR2 YYNGEE. V gave up 7 bases and J gave up 5 bases, with 13 bases separating them.

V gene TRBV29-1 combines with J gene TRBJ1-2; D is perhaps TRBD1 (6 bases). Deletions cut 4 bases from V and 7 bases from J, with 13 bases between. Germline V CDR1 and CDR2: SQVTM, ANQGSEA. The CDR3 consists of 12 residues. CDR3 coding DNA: TGCAGCGTTGTTCAGGGGCTGTCTGGCTACACCTTC. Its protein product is CSVVQGLSGYTF.

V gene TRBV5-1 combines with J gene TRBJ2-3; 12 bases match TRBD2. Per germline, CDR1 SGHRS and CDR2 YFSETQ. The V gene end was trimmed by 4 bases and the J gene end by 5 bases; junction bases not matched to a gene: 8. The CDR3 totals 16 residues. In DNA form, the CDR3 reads TGCGCCAGCAGCATACTAGCGGGGGGCGGCGGAGATACGCAGTATTTT. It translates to CASSILAGGGGDTQYF.

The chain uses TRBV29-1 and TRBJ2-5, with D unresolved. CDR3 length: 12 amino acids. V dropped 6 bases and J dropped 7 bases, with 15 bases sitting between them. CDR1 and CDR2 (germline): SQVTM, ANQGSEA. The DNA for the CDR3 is TGCAGCGTACTCTCACCGGGCGCGACCCAGTACTTC. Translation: CSVLSPGATQYF.

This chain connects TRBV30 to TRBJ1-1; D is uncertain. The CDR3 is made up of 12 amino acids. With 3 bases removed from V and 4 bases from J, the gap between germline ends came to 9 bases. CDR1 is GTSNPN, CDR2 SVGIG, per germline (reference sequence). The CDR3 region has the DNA TGTGCCTGGAGGTTCACGGGCACTGAAGCTTTCTTT. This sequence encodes CAWRFTGTEAFF.

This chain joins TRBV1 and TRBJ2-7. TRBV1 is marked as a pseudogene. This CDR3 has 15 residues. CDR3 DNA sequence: TGCACCAGCAGCTGGTGGGTGGGAGGGCCCTACGAGCAGTACTTC. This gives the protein CTSSWWVGGPYEQYF.

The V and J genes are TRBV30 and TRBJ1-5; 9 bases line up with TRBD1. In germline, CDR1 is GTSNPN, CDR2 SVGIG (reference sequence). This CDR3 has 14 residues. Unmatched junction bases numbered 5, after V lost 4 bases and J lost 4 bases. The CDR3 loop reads CAWTIQGANQPQHF. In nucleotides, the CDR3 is TGTGCCTGGACGATACAGGGGGCAAATCAGCCCCAGCATTTT.

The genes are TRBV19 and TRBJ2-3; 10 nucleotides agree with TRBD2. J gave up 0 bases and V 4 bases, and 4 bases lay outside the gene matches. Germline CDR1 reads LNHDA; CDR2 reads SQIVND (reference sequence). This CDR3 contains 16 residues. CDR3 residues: CASSKLAGASTDTQYF. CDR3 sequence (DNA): TGTGCCAGTAGTAAGCTAGCGGGGGCCAGCACAGATACGCAGTATTTT. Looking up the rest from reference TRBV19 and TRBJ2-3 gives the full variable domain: DGGITQSPKYLFRKEGQNVTLSCEQNLNHDAMYWYRQDPGQGLRLIYYSQIVNDFQKGDIAEGYSVSREKKESFPLTVTSAQKNPTAFYLCASSKLAGASTDTQYFGPGTRLTVL.

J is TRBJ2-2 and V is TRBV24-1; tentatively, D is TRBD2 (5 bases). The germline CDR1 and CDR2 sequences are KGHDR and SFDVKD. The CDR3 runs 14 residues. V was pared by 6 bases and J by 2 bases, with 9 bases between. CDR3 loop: CATSFPGNTGELFF. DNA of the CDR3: TGTGCCACCAGTTTCCCGGGAAACACCGGGGAGCTGTTTTTT.

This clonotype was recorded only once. The CDR3 is CASSGKTGGNQPQHF. CDR3 nucleotide sequence: TGTGCCAGCAGTGGCAAGACAGGGGGCAATCAGCCCCAGCATTTT. This rearrangement joins TRBV2 to TRBJ1-5, with 8 bases that match TRBD1. V was pared by 4 bases and J by 2 bases, with 4 bases of the junction left unmatched. Germline V lookup: CDR1 SNHLY, CDR2 FYNNEI. The CDR3 is 15 residues long.

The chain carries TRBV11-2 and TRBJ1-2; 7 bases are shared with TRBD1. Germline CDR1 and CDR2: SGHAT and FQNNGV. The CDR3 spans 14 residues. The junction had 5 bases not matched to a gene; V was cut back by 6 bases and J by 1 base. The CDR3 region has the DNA TGTGCCAGCAGTCAGGGGGGACGTAACTATGGCTACACCTTC. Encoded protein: CASSQGGRNYGYTF.

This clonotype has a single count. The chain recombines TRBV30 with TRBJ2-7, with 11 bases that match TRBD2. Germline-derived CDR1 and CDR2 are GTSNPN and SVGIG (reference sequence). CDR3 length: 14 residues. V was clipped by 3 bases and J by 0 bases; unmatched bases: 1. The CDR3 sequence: CAWRTSGTSYEQYF. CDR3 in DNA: TGTGCCTGGAGGACTAGCGGGACCTCCTACGAGCAGTACTTC.

The DNA for the CDR3 is TGTGCCAGCAGCGACACCCGGGACTATGAACTGTTCTTC. Residues: CASSDTRDYELFF. The chain links TRBV12-3 or TRBV12-4 to TRBJ2-1, with 7 positions matching TRBD2. The CDR3 totals 13 residues. The ends lost 6 bases at V and 15 bases at J; junction bases unmatched: 14.

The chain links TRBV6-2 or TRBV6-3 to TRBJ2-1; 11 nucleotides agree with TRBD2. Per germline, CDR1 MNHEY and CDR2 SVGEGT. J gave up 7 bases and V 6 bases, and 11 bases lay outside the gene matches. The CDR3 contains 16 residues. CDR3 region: CASRTFSGGAENEQFF. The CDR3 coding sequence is TGTGCCAGCAGAACCTTTAGCGGGGGGGCTGAGAATGAGCAGTTCTTC.

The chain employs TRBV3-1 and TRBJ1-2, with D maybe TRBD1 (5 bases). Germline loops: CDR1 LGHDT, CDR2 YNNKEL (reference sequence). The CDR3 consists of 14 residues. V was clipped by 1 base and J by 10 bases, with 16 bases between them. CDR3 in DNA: TGTGCCAGCAGCCAAGTATCGGCCGGGGACGTCTACACCTTC. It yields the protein CASSQVSAGDVYTF.

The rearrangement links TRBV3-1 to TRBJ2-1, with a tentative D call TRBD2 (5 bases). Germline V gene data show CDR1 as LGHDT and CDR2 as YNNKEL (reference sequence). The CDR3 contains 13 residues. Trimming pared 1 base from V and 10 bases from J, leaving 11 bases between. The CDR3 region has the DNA TGTGCCAGCAGCCAAGGCCCGGACTGGGAGCAGTTCTTC. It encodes CASSQGPDWEQFF.

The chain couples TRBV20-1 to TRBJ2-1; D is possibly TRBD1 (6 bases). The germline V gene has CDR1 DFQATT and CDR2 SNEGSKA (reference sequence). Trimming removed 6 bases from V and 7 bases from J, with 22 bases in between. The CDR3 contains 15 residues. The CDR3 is CSARTRGATFNEQFF. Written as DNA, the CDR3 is TGCAGTGCAAGAACCAGGGGCGCGACCTTTAATGAGCAGTTCTTC.

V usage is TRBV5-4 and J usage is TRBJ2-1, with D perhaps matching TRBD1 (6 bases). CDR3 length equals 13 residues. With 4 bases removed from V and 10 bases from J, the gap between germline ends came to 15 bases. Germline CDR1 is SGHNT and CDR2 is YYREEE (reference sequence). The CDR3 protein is CASSPQQGPEQFF. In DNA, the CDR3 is TGTGCCAGCAGCCCTCAACAGGGACCAGAGCAGTTCTTC.

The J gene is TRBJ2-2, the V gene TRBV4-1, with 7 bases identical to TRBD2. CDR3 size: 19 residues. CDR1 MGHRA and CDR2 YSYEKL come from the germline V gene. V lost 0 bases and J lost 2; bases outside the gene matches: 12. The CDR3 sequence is CASSQDPNLGGSNTGELFF. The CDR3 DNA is TGCGCCAGCAGCCAAGACCCCAATTTGGGCGGGAGCAACACCGGGGAGCTGTTTTTT.

The CDR3: CASRRGYQETQYF. CDR3 DNA sequence: TGTGCCAGCAGAAGGGGCTACCAAGAGACCCAGTACTTC. This rearrangement joins TRBV27 to TRBJ2-5; weak D call: TRBD1 (5 bases). The CDR3 has 13 residues. CDR1 is MNHEY, CDR2 SMNVEV, per germline (reference sequence). Trimming pared 6 bases from V and 0 bases from J, leaving 8 bases between.

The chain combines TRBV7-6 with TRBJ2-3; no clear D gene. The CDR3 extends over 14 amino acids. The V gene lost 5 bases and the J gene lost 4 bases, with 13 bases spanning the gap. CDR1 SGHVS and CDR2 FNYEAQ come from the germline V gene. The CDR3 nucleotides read TGTGCCAGCAGCGACTTTTCACCGGCAGATACGCAGTATTTT. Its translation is CASSDFSPADTQYF.

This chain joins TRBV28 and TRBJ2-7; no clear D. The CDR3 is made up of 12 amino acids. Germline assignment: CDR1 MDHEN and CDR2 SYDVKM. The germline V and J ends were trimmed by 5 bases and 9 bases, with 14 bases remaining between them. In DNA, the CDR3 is TGTGCCAGCAGTCGGTCGGCCTGGGGGCAGTACTTC. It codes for CASSRSAWGQYF.

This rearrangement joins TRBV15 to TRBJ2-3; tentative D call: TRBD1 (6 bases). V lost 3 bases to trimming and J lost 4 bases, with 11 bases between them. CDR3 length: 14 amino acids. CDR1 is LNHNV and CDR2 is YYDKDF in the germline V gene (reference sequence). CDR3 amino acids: CATSRNQGSDTQYF. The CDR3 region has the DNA TGTGCCACCAGCAGGAATCAGGGGTCAGATACGCAGTATTTT.

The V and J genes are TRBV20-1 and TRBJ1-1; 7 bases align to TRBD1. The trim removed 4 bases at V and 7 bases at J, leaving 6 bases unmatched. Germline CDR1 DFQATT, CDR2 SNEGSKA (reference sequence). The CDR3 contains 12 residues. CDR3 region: CSATGDSSEAFF. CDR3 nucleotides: TGCAGTGCTACAGGGGACAGCAGTGAAGCTTTCTTT.

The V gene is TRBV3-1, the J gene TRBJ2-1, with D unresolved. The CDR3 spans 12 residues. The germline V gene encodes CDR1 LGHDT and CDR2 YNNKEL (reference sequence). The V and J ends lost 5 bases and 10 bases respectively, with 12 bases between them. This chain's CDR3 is CASSDAAGEQFF. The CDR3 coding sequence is TGTGCCAGCAGCGATGCGGCTGGGGAGCAGTTCTTC.

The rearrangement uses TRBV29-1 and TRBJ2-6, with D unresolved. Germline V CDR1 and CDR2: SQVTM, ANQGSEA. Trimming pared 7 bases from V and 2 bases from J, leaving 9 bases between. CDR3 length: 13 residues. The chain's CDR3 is CSAAVPGANVLTF. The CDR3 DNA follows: TGCAGCGCCGCGGTTCCTGGGGCCAACGTCCTGACTTTC.

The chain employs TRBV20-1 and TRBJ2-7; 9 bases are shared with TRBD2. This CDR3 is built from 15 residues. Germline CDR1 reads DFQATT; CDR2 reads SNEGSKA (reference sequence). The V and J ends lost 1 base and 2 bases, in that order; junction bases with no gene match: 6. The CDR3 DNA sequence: TGCAGTGCTAGAGTAGCGGGGGCCCCCCCCTACGAGCAGTACTTC. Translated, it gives CSARVAGAPPYEQYF.